One and the same sample provided the 28 T cell receptor beta chains below, sequenced in a study of T cell repertoires in cytomegalovirus infection. TCRdb ran MiXCR on the reads and lists one entry per CDR3 protein. Of a few hundred thousand distinct CDR3 sequences detected, more than 30% appear once; the ten largest clones hold roughly a sixth. Antigen specificity for these receptors is unknown. The sample was cultured PBMCs, taken from culture after CMV antigen stimulation. All receptors come from a human donor in good health (CMV status not recorded). Some clones in this sample may be carry-over from other donors' samples.

This clonotype was recorded at least ten times. The chain combines TRBV7-2 with TRBJ2-3; D is unclear. The germline V gene encodes CDR1 SGHTA and CDR2 FQGNSA. V was shortened by 2 bases and J by 1 base, with 10 bases between the two germline ends. This CDR3 spans 15 amino acids. The CDR3 nucleotides are TGTGCCAGCAGCTTATCCCGCCGGGGCACAGATACGCAGTATTTT. Its protein is CASSLSRRGTDTQYF.

CDR3 protein: CASSRSVQDTDTQYF. CDR3 coding DNA: TGCGCCAGCAGCCGAAGCGTTCAGGACACAGATACGCAGTATTTT. The chain recombines TRBV4-3 with TRBJ2-3; D unresolved. V was trimmed by 4 bases and J by 2 bases, leaving 13 bases between them. This CDR3 is 15 amino acids long. Germline CDR1 LGHNA, CDR2 YSLEER.

The gene calls are TRBV7-7 and TRBJ2-2; weak D call: TRBD2 (6 bases). The CDR3 length is 14 residues. The germline V and J ends were trimmed by 7 bases and 1 base, with 10 bases remaining between them. The germline CDR1 and CDR2 sequences are SSHAT and FNYEAQ (reference sequence). CDR3 sequence (DNA): TGTGCCAGCACTGGGGGACTGAACACCGGGGAGCTGTTTTTT. Protein: CASTGGLNTGELFF.

The chain has TRBV20-1 and TRBJ2-5; 7 nucleotides agree with TRBD2. CDR3 length: 16 residues. Germline V CDR1 and CDR2: DFQATT, SNEGSKA (reference sequence). J gave up 0 bases and V 6 bases, and 13 bases lay outside the gene matches. The CDR3 reads CSAMVPLAAYQETQYF. CDR3 DNA sequence: TGCAGTGCCATGGTCCCTCTAGCGGCGTACCAAGAGACCCAGTACTTC.

The CDR3 region has the DNA TGCAGTGCCCATCTAGCGGGAGGAACAGATACGCAGTATTTT. It codes for CSAHLAGGTDTQYF. The V and J genes are TRBV20-1 and TRBJ2-3; 11 nucleotides match TRBD2. Germline V CDR1 and CDR2: DFQATT, SNEGSKA (reference sequence). J gave up 3 bases and V 6 bases, and 5 bases lay outside the gene matches. The CDR3 is 14 residues long.

The table lists this clonotype with many counts. The chain links TRBV7-2 to TRBJ2-7; D may be TRBD1 (6 bases). This CDR3 contains 17 residues. V lost 7 bases and J 3 bases, leaving 25 bases between the germline ends. Germline V lookup: CDR1 SGHTA, CDR2 FQGNSA. CDR3 bases: TGTGCCAGCACCTTGACATCGCCTGGACAGTCCCGCTACGAGCAGTACTTC. It yields the protein CASTLTSPGQSRYEQYF.

This clonotype was counted only a few times. The chain has TRBV28 and TRBJ1-1; 7 nucleotides match TRBD1. V gave up 4 bases and J gave up 6 bases; unmatched junction bases: 8. Germline values: CDR1 MDHEN, CDR2 SYDVKM. The CDR3 loop spans 14 amino acids. The CDR3: CASSSRTGEAEAFF. The DNA of the CDR3 is TGTGCCAGCAGTTCCCGAACAGGGGAGGCTGAAGCTTTCTTT.

As concerns this clonotype: At one boundary the junction diverges from the germline segment, which might be a read error. The chain uses TRBV6-5 and TRBJ2-1, with D possibly TRBD2 on 5 matching bases. Germline CDR1 MNHEY, CDR2 SVGAGI. The CDR3 runs 16 residues. This CDR3 is CAGRPTGKALGNEQFF. The CDR3 region has the DNA TGTGCCGGCAGACCTACCGGGAAGGCGTTAGGCAATGAGCAGTTCTTC.

CDR3 sequence (DNA): TGTGCCAGCAGCTTAATGACCGGGACAGGGCAGCCCCAGCATTTT. Its protein is CASSLMTGTGQPQHF. The gene calls are TRBV7-2 and TRBJ1-5; 9 bases align to TRBD1. CDR3 size: 15 residues. Germline CDR1 and CDR2: SGHTA and FQGNSA. Trimming cost V 2 bases and J 7 bases; bases outside gene matches: 6.

V and J are TRBV14 and TRBJ2-5; 7 bases line up with TRBD2. This CDR3 contains 17 residues. Germline V gene data show CDR1 as SGHDN and CDR2 as FVKESK. J was trimmed by 3 bases and V by 0 bases; bases with no gene match: 10. CDR3 residues: CASSQESLASGEETQYF. Here the CDR3 DNA reads TGTGCCAGCAGCCAAGAATCCCTCGCCAGCGGGGAAGAGACCCAGTACTTC.

The count of this clonotype is one. This chain links TRBV11-3 with TRBJ1-4; 7 positions match TRBD1. The ends lost 5 bases at V and 4 bases at J; junction bases unmatched: 7. Germline CDR1 SGHNT, CDR2 YENEEA. This CDR3 region has 15 residues. The CDR3 protein is CASSDYRGNNEKLFF. DNA of the CDR3: TGTGCCAGCAGCGACTACAGGGGCAATAATGAAAAACTGTTTTTT.

The V gene is TRBV15, the J gene TRBJ1-5; maybe TRBD1 (5 bases). Per germline, CDR1 LNHNV and CDR2 YYDKDF (reference sequence). Trimming shortened V by 0 bases and J by 0 bases, and 21 bases separated the two germline ends. The CDR3 runs 20 residues. The CDR3 protein is CATSRDLPGGTGYSNQPQHF. CDR3 in DNA: TGTGCCACCAGCAGAGATCTGCCGGGGGGTACGGGTTATAGCAATCAGCCCCAGCATTTT.

This clonotype was seen more than once but under ten times. The chain recombines TRBV27 with TRBJ1-5, with unresolved D. This CDR3 comprises 14 residues. Trimming pared 6 bases from V and 1 base from J, leaving 10 bases between. Germline CDR1 is MNHEY and CDR2 is SMNVEV (reference sequence). The CDR3 nucleotides read TGTGCCAGCAGCGAACAACCCAGCAATCAGCCCCAGCATTTT. As protein: CASSEQPSNQPQHF.

The rearrangement uses TRBV6-1 and TRBJ2-5; 8 nucleotides match TRBD2. The germline V gene encodes CDR1 MNHNS and CDR2 SASEGT. The CDR3 loop spans 17 amino acids. V was pared by 6 bases and J by 2 bases, with 14 bases of the junction left unmatched. The CDR3 sequence: CASSATPSGSIQETQYF. The CDR3 coding sequence is TGTGCCAGCAGCGCTACCCCTAGCGGGTCCATACAAGAGACCCAGTACTTC.

The table lists this clonotype with a few counts. V usage is TRBV12-3 or TRBV12-4 and J usage is TRBJ1-1; D is unclear. V was clipped by 8 bases and J by 1 base, with 11 bases between them. The CDR3 loop spans 13 amino acids. This chain's CDR3 is CASREGTNTEAFF. Written as DNA, the CDR3 is TGTGCCAGCCGGGAGGGCACGAACACTGAAGCTTTCTTT.

The table lists this clonotype with many counts. V and J are TRBV7-2 and TRBJ2-3; no clear D gene. This CDR3 is 12 amino acids long. V shed 4 bases and J shed 2 bases, with 4 bases lying between them. From germline, CDR1 is SGHTA and CDR2 FQGNSA. CDR3 sequence (DNA): TGTGCCAGCAGCTACTACACAGATACGCAGTATTTT. Protein: CASSYYTDTQYF. The full variable domain, its missing parts supplied by reference TRBV7-2 and TRBJ2-3, is GAGVSQSPSNKVTEKGKDVELRCDPISGHTALYWYRQSLGQGLEFLIYFQGNSAPDKSGLPSDRFSAERTGGSVSTLTIQRTQQEDSAVYLCASSYYTDTQYFGPGTRLTVL.

This clonotype showed up just a few times. The chain links TRBV7-9 to TRBJ2-2; 7 bases align to TRBD2. CDR1 is SEHNR and CDR2 is FQNEAQ in the germline V gene (reference sequence). The CDR3 has 17 amino acids. Trimming at V came to 6 bases and at J to 2 bases, leaving 12 bases not matched to a gene. Here the CDR3 reads CASRSYIGTINTGELFF. The CDR3 DNA reads TGTGCCAGCAGGTCCTACATCGGGACTATTAACACCGGGGAGCTGTTTTTT.

The genes are TRBV30 and TRBJ1-6; tentative D call: TRBD1 (6 bases). The germline V gene has CDR1 GTSNPN and CDR2 SVGIG (reference sequence). V was trimmed by 0 bases and J by 14 bases, leaving 20 bases between them. This CDR3 spans 15 amino acids. The CDR3, as DNA: TGTGCCTGGAGTGTACGAACAGGGACCCTAAAGGCCCTCCACTTT. Translation gives CAWSVRTGTLKALHF.

V and J are TRBV6-5 and TRBJ1-1, with 7 bases matching TRBD1. With 5 bases clipped from V and 5 bases from J, the junction kept 5 bases outside the gene matches. The germline gives CDR1 MNHEY, CDR2 SVGAGI. CDR3 length: 13 residues. This CDR3 reads CASSRSGGTEAFF. The CDR3 DNA sequence: TGTGCCAGCAGTCGCTCAGGGGGAACTGAAGCTTTCTTT.

The chain recombines TRBV19 with TRBJ1-5; D remains ambiguous. Germline CDR1 and CDR2: LNHDA and SQIVND (reference sequence). Between the trimmed V and J ends, which lost 3 bases and 0 bases, there was a span of 9 bases. The CDR3 is 15 residues long. The CDR3 is CASSIRGYSNQPQHF. The CDR3 DNA is TGTGCCAGTAGTATTCGCGGGTATAGCAATCAGCCCCAGCATTTT. Together with reference TRBV19 and TRBJ1-5, the CDR3 gives the full variable domain: DGGITQSPKYLFRKEGQNVTLSCEQNLNHDAMYWYRQDPGQGLRLIYYSQIVNDFQKGDIAEGYSVSREKKESFPLTVTSAQKNPTAFYLCASSIRGYSNQPQHFGDGTRLSIL.

The V call is TRBV6-5, the J call TRBJ2-7; unclear D gene. Looked up from germline, CDR1 is MNHEY and CDR2 is SVGAGI. Trimming stripped 8 bases from V and 1 base from J, with 18 bases between. The CDR3 spans 15 residues. CDR3 residues: CASRFDSNPSYEQYV. CDR3 nucleotide sequence: TGTGCCAGCCGATTCGATTCGAATCCTTCCTACGAGCAGTACGTC.

This chain links TRBV4-1 with TRBJ2-2; D perhaps matches TRBD2 (5 bases). Trimming left V 2 bases short and J 0 bases short, with 10 bases between. Looked up from germline, CDR1 is MGHRA and CDR2 is YSYEKL. The CDR3 totals 16 residues. The CDR3 here is CASSQPPAANTGELFF. In nucleotides, the CDR3 is TGCGCCAGCAGCCAACCCCCAGCGGCGAACACCGGGGAGCTGTTTTTT.

This rearrangement joins TRBV5-4 to TRBJ1-6, with 11 bases matching TRBD1. CDR1 and CDR2 (germline): SGHNT, YYREEE (reference sequence). The CDR3 contains 15 residues. The V and J ends lost 3 bases and 11 bases, in that order; junction bases with no gene match: 7. CDR3 sequence reads: CASSWDRGGMTPLHF. The CDR3 DNA sequence: TGTGCCAGCAGCTGGGACAGGGGGGGAATGACACCCCTCCACTTT.

The chain couples TRBV15 to TRBJ2-1, with TRBD2 identical over 8 bases. Germline V gene sequence: CDR1 LNHNV, CDR2 YYDKDF (reference sequence). CDR3 length: 14 residues. Losses at the gene ends were 2 bases for V and 10 bases for J; bases not matched to a gene: 7. Here the CDR3 DNA reads TGTGCCACCAGCAGATTAGCGGGGTGGAAAGAGCAGTTCTTC. This encodes CATSRLAGWKEQFF.

This clonotype showed up many times. The chain recombines TRBV7-2 with TRBJ2-1, with 13 bases that match TRBD2. CDR1 is SGHTA, CDR2 FQGNSA, per germline. There are 19 residues in the CDR3. Trimming at V came to 4 bases and at J to 0 bases, leaving 9 bases not matched to a gene. CDR3 amino acids: CASSSGLAGDVGSYNEQFF. As DNA, the CDR3 is TGTGCCAGCAGCTCAGGACTAGCGGGAGATGTCGGCTCCTACAATGAGCAGTTCTTC.

The chain has TRBV12-3 or TRBV12-4 and TRBJ2-2, with 9 bases identical to TRBD1. The CDR3 is 15 residues long. The V gene end was trimmed by 5 bases and the J gene end by 7 bases; junction bases not matched to a gene: 8. The CDR3 spells CASSPSPDRGGELFF. The CDR3 nucleotides are TGTGCCAGCAGTCCTTCTCCGGACAGGGGCGGGGAGCTGTTTTTT.

The genes are TRBV27 and TRBJ1-2, with D perhaps matching TRBD1 (5 bases). Germline V gene sequence: CDR1 MNHEY, CDR2 SMNVEV (reference sequence). V lost 2 bases to trimming and J lost 2 bases, with 12 bases between them. CDR3 length: 15 residues. The CDR3 bases are TGTGCCAGCAGTTTAAGAGGGGAGCTAAACTATGGCTACACCTTC. Amino acids: CASSLRGELNYGYTF.

This clonotype was recorded only once. V gene TRBV18 combines with J gene TRBJ2-1, with 13 bases matching TRBD2. Unmatched junction bases numbered 8, after V lost 3 bases and J lost 9 bases. Germline CDR1 KGHSH, CDR2 LQKENI. The CDR3 totals 16 residues. CDR3 coding DNA: TGTGCCAGCTCACCGAGGACTAGCGGGAGCAAAAGTGAGCAGTTCTTC. Translating it yields CASSPRTSGSKSEQFF.